This record looks at one T cell receptor (beta chain) sequence and its context. Random hexamers were used to reverse transcribe the RNA input (about 0.45 to 1 ug). TCRdb recomputed calls from the immunoSEQ multiplex PCR reads with MiXCR, one row per CDR3 protein. There are a few hundred thousand distinct CDR3 sequences in the sample; 75% to 90% occur only once, and 0.09% to 0.15% lies in the top ten. This entry comes from a study of CD8 T cells in Susac syndrome. CDR3 length equals 14 residues. Germline V gives CDR1 SGHKS, CDR2 YYEKEE (reference sequence). The V end was cut by 4 bases, the J end by 0 bases, with 10 bases between.

The chain carries TRBV5-5 and TRBJ1-1; D gene unclear. Specimen: CD8+ T cells from PBMCs. This clonotype originated in a human donor with multiple sclerosis. The CDR3 sequence: CASSLYPLNTEAFF. The CDR3 DNA reads as TGTGCCAGCAGCCTTTACCCGTTGAACACTGAAGCTTTCTTT.